This TCR beta chain is drawn from a study of human T cells and chemical hapten exposure. About the study: 2% DPC applied to a roughly 2 cm by roughly 2 cm arm area sensitized donors. A mostly female patient group had alopecia areata, totalis or universalis.

TCRdb re-derived calls from the RACE reads in MiXCR, one entry per CDR3 protein. This table has 65,000 to 85,000 distinct CDR3 sequences, about a tenth appearing once. The CDR3 contains 17 residues. Study results and limitations: Counts of TCRs above 1 in 1000 frequency stayed unchanged with DPC sensitization.

At least ten counts were recorded for this clonotype. The antigen is unknown. Noted time point: patch test 1, 2 weeks after DPC sensitization. This sample's treatment: therapeutic diphenylcyclopropenone sensitization with weekly scalp DPC. Only after blood had been drawn was each patch test applied. V is TRBV12-2 and J is TRBJ2-1; TRBD1 is taken as the D call from the table, unchecked against the DNA. TRBV12-2 represents a pseudogene. Sample: whole blood, taken in connection with sensitization to the hapten diphenylcyclopropenone (DPC). This clonotype originated in a woman aged 45-65 years with alopecia areata. Some clones in this sample may be carry-over from other donors' samples. The chain's CDR3 is CASRPASRDTETGEQFF. For the CDR3, the DNA is TGTGCAAGTCGCCCCGCCTCCCGGGATACCGAGACGGGTGAGCAGTTCTTC.